This TCR beta chain was sequenced in a study of blood T cell repertoires in COVID-19. Study overall: Donors in the United States, Italy and Spain gave samples during acute or convalescent COVID-19. The cDNA or gDNA used as material had been derived from T cells, B-cell-depleted T cells, or PBMCs.

A Seattle source enrolled patients during active infection and followed them longitudinally. In germline, CDR1 is SGHTA, CDR2 FQGTGA. The CDR3 is 15 amino acids. With 4 bases clipped from V and 3 bases from J, the junction kept 4 bases outside the gene matches. In the original processing: Estimated nucleated cell counts came from reference gene primer amplification. Some clones are missing from TCRdb's copy, which holds only in-frame ones; the method was immunoSEQ multiplex PCR. V and J calls and clone size are as listed in that table; D and trimming were resolved from the DNA. The sample yields some 190,000 clones, roughly 87% seen once.

This TCR came from a woman aged 55-69 years with COVID-19, enrolled during active disease. Input material: peripheral blood. J is TRBJ2-1 and V is TRBV7-3, with 9 bases that match TRBD2. The CDR3 sequence: CASSSRLADYNEQFF. CDR3 DNA sequence: TGTGCCAGCAGCTCGCGACTAGCGGACTACAATGAGCAGTTCTTC.